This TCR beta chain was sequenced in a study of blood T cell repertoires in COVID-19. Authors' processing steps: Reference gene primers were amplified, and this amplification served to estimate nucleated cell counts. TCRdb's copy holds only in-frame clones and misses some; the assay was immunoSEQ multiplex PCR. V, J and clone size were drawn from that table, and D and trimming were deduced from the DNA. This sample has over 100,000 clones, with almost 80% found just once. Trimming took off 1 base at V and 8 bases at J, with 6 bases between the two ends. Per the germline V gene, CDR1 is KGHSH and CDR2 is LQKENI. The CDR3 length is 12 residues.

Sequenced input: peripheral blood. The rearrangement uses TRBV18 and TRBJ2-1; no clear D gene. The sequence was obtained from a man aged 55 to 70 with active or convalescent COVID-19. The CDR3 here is CASSPQADEQFF. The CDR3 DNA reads TGTGCCAGCTCACCACAGGCGGATGAGCAGTTCTTC.